The 20 T cell receptor beta chains listed next were all sequenced from one sample in a study of identical twins. TCRdb reanalysed the 5' RACE reads using MiXCR and keeps one entry per CDR3 protein. The top ten clones hold 0.45% to 0.5% of a sample with about 530,000 distinct CDR3 sequences, approximately 20% of them seen once. The sample also formed part of further work on yellow fever vaccine responses in identical twins.

Input material: CD4+ T cells sorted from blood. The receptors come from a woman under 30 in good health.

This clonotype is a singleton in its sample. The rearrangement uses TRBV10-3 and TRBJ2-3; D is perhaps TRBD2 (6 bases). CDR3 length: 12 amino acids. The germline V gene encodes CDR1 ENHRY and CDR2 SYGVKD. The V gene lost 8 bases and the J gene lost 1 base, with 7 bases spanning the gap. The CDR3 DNA follows: TGTGCCATCGCTAGCGGCACAGATACGCAGTATTTT. It is translated as CAIASGTDTQYF.

This clonotype was observed a handful of times. The chain carries TRBV2 and TRBJ1-1; D gene ambiguous. Per germline, CDR1 SNHLY and CDR2 FYNNEI. V dropped 4 bases and J dropped 0 bases, with 6 bases sitting between them. The CDR3 runs 13 residues. The CDR3 bases are TGTGCCAGCAGTGGGGCTATGAACACTGAAGCTTTCTTT. Residues: CASSGAMNTEAFF. The entire variable domain, with the rest obtained from reference TRBV2 and TRBJ1-1, is as follows: EPEVTQTPSHQVTQMGQEVILRCVPISNHLYFYWYRQILGQKVEFLVSFYNNEISEKSEIFDDQFSVERPDGSNFTLKIRSTKLEDSAMYFCASSGAMNTEAFFGQGTRLTVV.

This clonotype has just a few counts. The J gene is TRBJ1-6, the V gene TRBV12-3 or TRBV12-4; TRBD1 matches at 12 bases. The CDR3 is made up of 16 amino acids. The ends lost 6 bases at V and 10 bases at J; junction bases unmatched: 10. CDR3 protein: CASSHYGTGGQSPLHF. The DNA for the CDR3 is TGTGCCAGCAGCCATTATGGGACAGGGGGCCAATCACCCCTCCACTTT.

This clonotype occurred a few times. The J gene is TRBJ2-2, the V gene TRBV5-1, with 7 bases that match TRBD2. The CDR3 is 14 amino acids. V gave up 3 bases and J gave up 3 bases; unmatched junction bases: 2. Germline V gives CDR1 SGHRS, CDR2 YFSETQ. CDR3 in amino acids: CASSWSGDTGELFF. CDR3 bases: TGCGCCAGCAGCTGGAGCGGGGACACCGGGGAGCTGTTTTTT.

This clonotype occurred a few times. This rearrangement joins TRBV20-1 to TRBJ1-2, with D possibly being TRBD1 (6 bases). Germline CDR1 DFQATT, CDR2 SNEGSKA (reference sequence). V lost 2 bases, J lost 4 bases, and 11 bases lay in between. The CDR3 spans 13 residues. The CDR3 here is CSARYREGYGYTF. CDR3 nucleotide sequence: TGCAGTGCTAGATACAGGGAAGGCTATGGCTACACCTTC.

The chain couples TRBV28 to TRBJ2-4, with D perhaps assigned TRBD1 or TRBD2 (6 bases each). The germline V gene encodes CDR1 MDHEN and CDR2 SYDVKM. The CDR3 extends over 14 amino acids. V was trimmed by 5 bases and J by 1 base, leaving 9 bases between them. DNA for the CDR3: TGTGCCAGCAGTAAGGGGGGCGCCAAAAACATTCAGTACTTC. Residues: CASSKGGAKNIQYF.

The sample holds a few counts of this clonotype. The CDR3 here is CSARGQTYEQYF. In DNA, the CDR3 is TGCAGTGCTAGAGGACAGACCTACGAGCAGTACTTC. V usage is TRBV20-1 and J usage is TRBJ2-7, with D maybe TRBD1 (5 bases). The germline V gene encodes CDR1 DFQATT and CDR2 SNEGSKA (reference sequence). Trimming pared 1 base from V and 2 bases from J, leaving 6 bases between. The CDR3 runs 12 residues.

The chain joins TRBV7-9 to TRBJ1-1; 7 bases are shared with TRBD1. This CDR3 contains 16 residues. The ends lost 5 bases at V and 0 bases at J; junction bases unmatched: 9. The V gene's germline CDR1 is SEHNR and CDR2 FQNEAQ (reference sequence). The CDR3 is CASSPRQGPMNTEAFF. CDR3 nucleotides: TGTGCCAGCAGCCCACGACAGGGCCCCATGAACACTGAAGCTTTCTTT.

This clonotype was recorded at least ten times. This chain links TRBV29-1 with TRBJ2-1; 8 positions match TRBD1. Germline V gene lookup returns CDR1 SQVTM and CDR2 ANQGSEA. This CDR3 is 13 amino acids long. V dropped 5 bases and J dropped 8; count of bases not matched to a gene: 8. The CDR3 nucleotides read TGCAGCGTTCACCAGGGGGCAAGGGATGAGCAGTTCTTC. Translation gives CSVHQGARDEQFF.

The chain joins TRBV12-3 or TRBV12-4 to TRBJ1-3; D is ambiguous. This CDR3 region has 15 residues. V lost 6 bases, J lost 3 bases, and 15 bases lay in between. CDR3 sequence (DNA): TGTGCCAGCAGCCTGGGCCAGTCCCTTGGAAACACCATATATTTT. It encodes CASSLGQSLGNTIYF.

The chain uses TRBV29-1 and TRBJ2-7, with 11 bases lining up with TRBD1. Looked up from germline, CDR1 is SQVTM and CDR2 is ANQGSEA. The CDR3 spans 13 residues. The V segment lost 6 bases and the J segment 5 bases; nucleotides outside the gene matches: 6. CDR3 coding DNA: TGCAGCGTGGCAGGACAGGGGGCGAACGAGCAGTACTTC. Translated: CSVAGQGANEQYF.

V is TRBV5-1 and J is TRBJ2-1; 14 nucleotides agree with TRBD2. Germline values: CDR1 SGHRS, CDR2 YFSETQ. The V and J ends lost 4 bases and 4 bases, in that order; junction bases with no gene match: 7. The CDR3 sequence is 17 residues long. The CDR3, as DNA: TGCGCCAGCAGCCTCAGACTAGCGGGAGGGAATTACAATGAGCAGTTCTTC. The encoded protein is CASSLRLAGGNYNEQFF.

The chain joins TRBV3-1 to TRBJ2-7, with D uncertain. Germline lookup yields CDR1 LGHDT and CDR2 YNNKEL (reference sequence). The CDR3 is 13 amino acids. V was trimmed by 1 base and J by 3 bases, leaving 7 bases between them. The CDR3 sequence is CASSQVNRYEQYF. CDR3 nucleotide sequence: TGTGCCAGCAGCCAAGTGAATCGCTACGAGCAGTACTTC.

This clonotype showed up just a few times. This chain connects TRBV20-1 to TRBJ1-6; weak D call: TRBD1 (6 bases). Trimming cost V 0 bases and J 9 bases, with 15 bases left between them. The CDR3 spans 15 residues. Per the germline V gene, CDR1 is DFQATT and CDR2 is SNEGSKA (reference sequence). CDR3 loop: CSAREGDTNFSPLHF. In DNA form, the CDR3 reads TGCAGTGCTAGAGAGGGGGACACAAACTTTTCACCCCTCCACTTT.

J is TRBJ2-2 and V is TRBV11-1, with a tentative D call TRBD2 (6 bases). CDR1 and CDR2 from the germline V gene are SGHAT and FQDESV (reference sequence). This CDR3 is built from 19 residues. V lost 0 bases to trimming and J lost 0 bases, with 17 bases between them. The CDR3 spells CASSLAARTTLTNTGELFF. CDR3 sequence (DNA): TGTGCCAGCAGCTTAGCGGCCAGGACTACTCTTACGAACACCGGGGAGCTGTTTTTT.

In its sample, this clonotype was seen a few times. V is TRBV12-3 or TRBV12-4 and J is TRBJ2-3; 8 bases match TRBD1. The CDR3 extends over 19 amino acids. V shed 2 bases, J shed 3 bases, and the junction held 16 bases outside the gene matches. In nucleotides, the CDR3 is TGTGCCAGCAGTTTACGCAGCCGAGGAGGACAGGGTCTTACAGATACGCAGTATTTT. Amino acids: CASSLRSRGGQGLTDTQYF.

This clonotype was counted a few times. The chain combines TRBV12-3 or TRBV12-4 with TRBJ2-1, with a possible D match to TRBD1 (6 bases). The length of the CDR3 is 15 residues. The ends were cut back, 6 bases at V and 0 bases at J, with 12 bases in the middle. The CDR3 DNA is TGTGCCAGCAGGACCGGGACAAGCTCCTACAATGAGCAGTTCTTC. Translating it yields CASRTGTSSYNEQFF.

V usage is TRBV7-9 and J usage is TRBJ2-1; 7 bases agree with TRBD2. This CDR3 contains 16 residues. The trim removed 1 base at V and 2 bases at J, leaving 5 bases unmatched. Germline V gene sequence: CDR1 SEHNR, CDR2 FQNEAQ (reference sequence). This CDR3 is CASSLVAGVTYNEQFF. The CDR3 DNA sequence: TGTGCCAGCAGCTTAGTTGCGGGAGTGACCTACAATGAGCAGTTCTTC.

The V gene is TRBV6-1, the J gene TRBJ1-6; D gene unclear. Germline CDR1 MNHNS, CDR2 SASEGT. The V gene lost 2 bases and the J gene lost 9 bases, with 14 bases spanning the gap. The CDR3 is 15 residues long. The CDR3 DNA reads as TGTGCCAGCAGTGAATCAGTGGCCCTGGGTTCACCCCTCCACTTT. Protein sequence: CASSESVALGSPLHF.

This clonotype turned up a few times. The V gene is TRBV7-9, the J gene TRBJ1-2; 8 bases align to TRBD1. Germline loops: CDR1 SEHNR, CDR2 FQNEAQ (reference sequence). This CDR3 has 13 amino acids. The junction had 9 bases not matched to a gene; V was cut back by 7 bases and J by 8 bases. The CDR3 here is CASTSRTGSGYTF. The DNA for the CDR3 is TGTGCCAGCACCTCCCGGACAGGGAGCGGCTACACCTTC.